The T cell receptor (beta chain) under discussion was sequenced for a study of T cells in Graves' hyperthyroidism and ophthalmopathy. The TCR beta CDR3 regions underwent amplification using RNA transcripts as the source. First-round RT-PCR targeting the TCR CDR3 was performed with the HTBI primer set. MiXCR, applied by TCRdb to the multiplex PCR reads, yields one record per CDR3 protein. The profile shows under 500,000 distinct CDR3 sequences, 11% to 15% of them singletons. The CDR3 contains 16 residues. Trimming pared 8 bases from V and 2 bases from J, leaving 20 bases between. Looked up from germline, CDR1 is SNHLY and CDR2 is FYNNEI. This clonotype was picked up many times.

The clonotype was recovered from a man between 45 and 60 years old with Graves' ophthalmopathy. Material for sequencing was blood. The V gene is TRBV2, the J gene TRBJ2-3; D tentatively fits TRBD1 or TRBD2 (5 bases each). CDR3 sequence (DNA): TGTGCCAGCTCACTTCGGGGCCAATTAATCACAGATACGCAGTATTTT. Translation: CASSLRGQLITDTQYF.